Listed below are T cell receptor beta chains from one sample, sequenced in a study of T cells after yellow fever vaccination. One entry per CDR3 protein results from TCRdb running MiXCR on the 5' RACE reads. The table lists some 32,000 distinct CDR3 sequences, less than 8% of them singletons. Here the sequenced sample was PBMCs, either bulk or a sorted T-cell subset (CD4+, CD8+, memory, or dextramer-sorted; not recorded which), taken on the day of the first yellow fever vaccination. The receptors were gathered from a young man who received the YFV17D yellow fever vaccine. CDR3s include the opening cysteine and the closing phenylalanine or tryptophan. D genes are given only for firm matches. A clone size is listed for some rows: how often the clone was seen (once, few, many), or a class if it is expanded.

v_call: TRBV20-1; j_call: TRBJ2-7; cdr3_length: 15; clone_size: many; d_call: .; cdr3_nt: TGCAGTGCTAGAGATAAGGCCGGGGGCGAATACGAGCAGTACTTC; cdr3_aa: CSARDKAGGEYEQYF
v_call: TRBV5-1; j_call: TRBJ2-2; cdr3_length: 16; clone_size: many; d_call: TRBD1; cdr3_nt: TGCGCCAGCAGCTTTACAGGGGGCGCGGACACCGGGGAGCTGTTTTTT; cdr3_aa: CASSFTGGADTGELFF
v_call: TRBV30; j_call: TRBJ2-7; cdr3_length: 13; clone_size: many; d_call: .; cdr3_nt: TGTGCCTGGAGTGTAGGCAGCCCCTACGAGCAGTACTTC; cdr3_aa: CAWSVGSPYEQYF
v_call: TRBV6-2/TRBV6-3; j_call: TRBJ1-5; cdr3_length: 14; clone_size: many; d_call: .; cdr3_nt: TGTGCCAGCAGTTACTCTGGCAGTAATCAGCCCCAGCATTTT; cdr3_aa: CASSYSGSNQPQHF
v_call: TRBV4-1; j_call: TRBJ1-6; cdr3_length: 14; clone_size: .; d_call: TRBD1; cdr3_nt: TGCGCCAGCAGGGGACAGGGCGGGAATTCACCCCTCCACTTT; cdr3_aa: CASRGQGGNSPLHF
v_call: TRBV29-1; j_call: TRBJ1-1; cdr3_length: 12; clone_size: many; d_call: .; cdr3_nt: TGCAGCGCCCCCGGGGCCAACACTGAAGCTTTCTTT; cdr3_aa: CSAPGANTEAFF
v_call: TRBV5-1; j_call: TRBJ2-2; cdr3_length: 15; clone_size: many; d_call: .; cdr3_nt: TGCGCCAGCAGCTTGGCCACAGGAGACACCGGGGAGCTGTTTTTT; cdr3_aa: CASSLATGDTGELFF
v_call: TRBV4-3; j_call: TRBJ2-7; cdr3_length: 19; clone_size: many; d_call: .; cdr3_nt: TGCGCCAGCAGCCAAGATCATCATGGAATGAGCTCCACCGACTACGAGCAGTACTTC; cdr3_aa: CASSQDHHGMSSTDYEQYF
v_call: TRBV5-4; j_call: TRBJ2-3; cdr3_length: 11; clone_size: many; d_call: .; cdr3_nt: TGTGCCAGCAGCGCGCGAGATACGCAGTATTTT; cdr3_aa: CASSARDTQYF
v_call: TRBV5-6; j_call: TRBJ1-2; cdr3_length: 15; clone_size: many; d_call: TRBD1; cdr3_nt: TGTGCCAGCAGCCCGCGGACAGGGGCTAACTATGGCTACACCTTC; cdr3_aa: CASSPRTGANYGYTF
v_call: TRBV5-1; j_call: TRBJ2-7; cdr3_length: 15; clone_size: few; d_call: .; cdr3_nt: TGCGCCAGCAGCTTGGTGGGTTCGCTCAACTACGAGCAGTACTTC; cdr3_aa: CASSLVGSLNYEQYF
v_call: TRBV5-1; j_call: TRBJ1-1; cdr3_length: 14; clone_size: many; d_call: .; cdr3_nt: TGCGCCAGCAGCCCGCCCCCGGGGAACACTGAAGCTTTCTTT; cdr3_aa: CASSPPPGNTEAFF
v_call: TRBV15; j_call: TRBJ1-1; cdr3_length: 13; clone_size: many; d_call: .; cdr3_nt: TGTGCCACCAGCAGGGCCGTGAACACTGAAGCTTTCTTT; cdr3_aa: CATSRAVNTEAFF
v_call: TRBV20-1; j_call: TRBJ2-3; cdr3_length: 15; clone_size: few; d_call: TRBD2; cdr3_nt: TGCAGTGCTCGGGTGGCGGGGGGGCTTGTAGATACGCAGTATTTT; cdr3_aa: CSARVAGGLVDTQYF
v_call: TRBV5-6; j_call: TRBJ2-2; cdr3_length: 13; clone_size: many; d_call: .; cdr3_nt: TGTGCCAGCAGCTTGGACCTCGCCCGGGAGCTGTTTTTT; cdr3_aa: CASSLDLARELFF